The rows below give T cell receptor beta chains drawn from one sample of a study of cytomegalovirus exposure and HLA in healthy donors. The table came from immunoSEQ multiplex PCR; TCRdb's copy has only in-frame clones and leaves some out. The repertoire shows some 120,000 clones; the top ten hold roughly 6.6%. Sequencing used PBMCs. The source of these receptors is a man in his forties in good health and CMV-seropositive. Each CDR3 is given with its conserved first and last residue. A D gene is named only where the DNA matches it firmly. The size field is filled for only some rows; it gives once, few, many or a size class.

TRBD1	TRBJ2-1	.	TRBV28	CASRPQGVNEQFF	TGTGCCAGCAGGCCACAGGGGGTCAATGAGCAGTTCTTC
.	TRBJ2-7	.	TRBV4-2	CASSPTGGLREQYF	TGTGCCAGCAGCCCGACTGGGGGACTTCGCGAGCAGTACTTC
.	TRBJ1-2	.	TRBV28	CASRQRGYGYTF	TGTGCCAGCAGACAAAGGGGGTATGGCTACACCTTC
TRBD1	TRBJ1-5	.	TRBV28	CASSFIRGGNQPQHF	TGTGCCAGCAGCTTTATCAGGGGGGGCAATCAGCCCCAGCATTTT
.	TRBJ2-7	.	TRBV6-5	CASSSGRGGRPYEQYF	TGTGCCAGCAGTTCTGGAAGGGGGGGAAGGCCCTACGAGCAGTACTTC
TRBD2	TRBJ2-1	.	TRBV6-5	CASSSKLGLADNEQFF	TGTGCCAGCAGTTCGAAACTTGGACTAGCGGACAATGAGCAGTTCTTC
.	TRBJ1-1	.	TRBV4-1	CASSQLGSPNTEAFF	TGCGCCAGCAGCCAACTGGGCAGCCCGAACACTGAAGCTTTCTTT
TRBD1	TRBJ1-5	.	TRBV18	CASSPDRDRGNQPQHF	TGTGCCAGCTCACCAGATCGGGACAGGGGTAATCAGCCCCAGCATTTT
TRBD2	TRBJ2-7	.	TRBV7-6	CASSLGQGLGSYEQYF	TGTGCCAGCAGCTTAGGTCAGGGACTAGGGTCCTACGAGCAGTACTTC
.	TRBJ2-1	.	TRBV5-1	CASSLKTAAYEQFF	TGCGCCAGCAGCTTGAAGACAGCAGCCTATGAGCAGTTCTTC
.	TRBJ1-2	.	TRBV12-5	CASGLGDRSNYGYTF	TGTGCTAGTGGTTTGGGCGACAGATCTAACTATGGCTACACCTTC
.	TRBJ2-7	.	TRBV27	CASSLSLRARWQYF	TGTGCCAGCAGTTTATCGCTCAGGGCTCGATGGCAGTACTTC
TRBD1	TRBJ2-1	.	TRBV5-4	CASSLGGTGVNEQFF	TGTGCCAGCAGCTTGGGCGGGACAGGGGTTAATGAGCAGTTCTTC
.	TRBJ1-1	.	TRBV19	CASKEGGEIWTEAFF	TGTGCCAGTAAGGAGGGAGGAGAAATTTGGACTGAAGCTTTCTTT
TRBD1	TRBJ2-7	.	TRBV7-2	CASSLTGGVSSPFF	TGTGCCAGCAGCTTAACAGGGGGCGTTTCCTCCCCTTTCTTC
TRBD2	TRBJ2-5	.	TRBV2	CASSERETSEETQYF	TGTGCCAGCAGTGAGAGAGAGACTAGCGAAGAGACCCAGTACTTC
.	TRBJ2-3	.	TRBV7-2	CASSLVSVSTDTQYF	TGTGCCAGCAGCTTAGTTTCGGTTAGCACAGATACGCAGTATTTT
.	TRBJ1-1	.	TRBV11-1	CASSLGSRVGNTEAFF	TGTGCCAGCAGCTTAGGTTCGAGGGTCGGGAACACTGAAGCTTTCTTT
.	TRBJ2-1	.	TRBV6-5	CASSRGGIGNEQFF	TGTGCCAGCAGTCGAGGGGGTATCGGGAATGAGCAGTTCTTC
.	TRBJ1-1	medium-sized	TRBV4-3	CASSQSSSGTEAFF	TGCGCCAGCAGCCAATCGTCGTCAGGCACTGAAGCTTTCTTT
.	TRBJ1-1	.	TRBV2	CASSESGLNTEAFF	TGTGCCAGCAGTGAAAGCGGGCTGAACACTGAAGCTTTCTTT
.	TRBJ2-5	.	TRBV5-1	CASRELLETQYF	TGCGCCAGCAGAGAGCTTCTAGAGACCCAGTACTTC
.	TRBJ1-3	.	TRBV11-2	CASSLDMARRSGNTIYF	TGTGCCAGCAGCTTAGATATGGCCAGGCGCTCTGGAAACACCATATATTTT
.	TRBJ2-5	.	TRBV28	CASGTTQETQYF	TGTGCCAGCGGTACTACCCAAGAGACCCAGTACTTC
.	TRBJ2-7	.	TRBV5-6	CASSPTGNPYEQYF	TGTGCCAGCAGCCCTACAGGGAACCCCTACGAGCAGTACTTC
.	TRBJ2-7	.	TRBV5-1	CASSLASGFEQYF	TGCGCCAGCAGCTTGGCCTCAGGGTTCGAGCAGTACTTC
.	TRBJ2-7	.	TRBV5-1	CASSFLQTGEAYEQYF	TGCGCCAGCAGCTTTCTCCAGACAGGCGAAGCCTACGAGCAGTACTTC
.	TRBJ1-1	.	TRBV5-1	CASSLTGNTEAFF	TGCGCCAGCAGCTTAACAGGGAACACTGAAGCTTTCTTT
TRBD2	TRBJ2-2	.	TRBV5-4	CASSLSWGTSGTGELFF	TGTGCCAGCAGCCTGAGTTGGGGGACTAGCGGAACCGGGGAGCTGTTTTTT
.	TRBJ2-7	.	TRBV2	CASSEAIPFSYEQYF	TGTGCCAGCAGTGAGGCAATTCCCTTCTCCTACGAGCAGTACTTC
TRBD2	TRBJ2-3	.	TRBV5-6	CASWREGLFSTDTQYF	TGTGCCAGCTGGCGGGAGGGGCTATTTAGCACAGATACGCAGTATTTT
.	TRBJ1-2	.	TRBV28	CASSQIPNRDGYTF	TGTGCCAGCAGTCAAATCCCGAACAGGGATGGCTACACCTTC
TRBD2	TRBJ2-3	.	TRBV5-1	CASSLLTGTSGTDTQYF	TGCGCCAGCAGCTTGCTAACCGGGACTAGCGGAACAGATACGCAGTATTTT
.	TRBJ2-7	.	TRBV5-1	CASTQSGGASTYEQYF	TGCGCCAGCACCCAATCTGGTGGGGCGTCGACCTACGAGCAGTACTTC
.	TRBJ1-1	.	TRBV28	CASSLSGQFAEAFF	TGTGCCAGCAGTTTGTCAGGACAGTTCGCTGAAGCTTTCTTT
.	TRBJ2-7	.	TRBV27	CASSLGGSEQYF	TGTGCCAGCAGTTTAGGAGGTTCCGAGCAGTACTTC